Shown below are 21 T cell receptor beta chains from a single sample sequenced in a study of blood T cell repertoires in COVID-19. Only in-frame clones appear in the TCRdb table, and some are missing; sequencing was by immunoSEQ multiplex PCR. The sample has about 190,000 clones, less than 80% seen once. The specimen was peripheral blood. The receptors shown here come from a woman in her forties or fifties with acute or convalescent COVID-19.

The V gene is TRBV10-3, the J gene TRBJ2-1, with D tentatively TRBD2 (7 bases). CDR1 and CDR2 from the germline V gene are ENHRY and SYGVKD. This CDR3 spans 12 amino acids. V shed 6 bases and J shed 10 bases, with 13 bases lying between them. CDR3 protein: CAISQGRVEQFF. CDR3 bases: TGTGCCATCAGCCAGGGGAGGGTCGAGCAGTTCTTC.

This clone came up once. The chain joins TRBV29-1 to TRBJ2-7; TRBD1 matches at 9 bases. The CDR3 has 14 residues. CDR1 and CDR2 from the germline V gene are SQVTM and ANQGSEA. V lost 4 bases to trimming and J lost 4 bases; unmatched junction nucleotides: 8. The CDR3 DNA is TGCAGCGTTGCGAAGAACGGACAGGGGTACGAGCAGTACTTC. It encodes CSVAKNGQGYEQYF.

The gene calls are TRBV10-3 and TRBJ2-1, with 10 bases that match TRBD2. V shed 11 bases, J shed 5 bases, and the junction held 9 bases outside the gene matches. In germline, CDR1 is ENHRY, CDR2 SYGVKD. The CDR3 sequence is 14 residues long. The CDR3 nucleotides are TGTGCCGCGGAGCGGGGGGGTACCGACAATGAGCAGTTCTTC. Protein: CAAERGGTDNEQFF.

This clone has ten or more counts. CDR3 sequence: CSVEARGRIGETQYF. CDR3 DNA: TGCAGCGTTGAAGCCCGCGGGAGAATAGGGGAGACCCAGTACTTC. The gene calls are TRBV29-1 and TRBJ2-5, with 7 bases identical to TRBD2. The CDR3 totals 15 residues. V shed 1 base, J shed 5 bases, and the junction held 10 bases outside the gene matches. Germline V gene lookup returns CDR1 SQVTM and CDR2 ANQGSEA.

The genes are TRBV28 and TRBJ1-2; 8 bases match TRBD1. The CDR3 is 17 residues long. The V gene end was trimmed by 6 bases and the J gene end by 3 bases; junction bases not matched to a gene: 15. Germline CDR1 MDHEN, CDR2 SYDVKM. The CDR3 DNA reads as TGTGCCAGCAGCCTGCCGACAGGGGCAACAACCTACTATGGCTACACCTTC. It is translated as CASSLPTGATTYYGYTF.

This chain connects TRBV18 to TRBJ1-2, with D uncertain. The CDR3 is 14 amino acids. V was clipped by 7 bases and J by 6 bases, with 18 bases between them. Germline CDR1 reads KGHSH; CDR2 reads LQKENI. The CDR3 sequence is CASLLSRGENGYTF. The CDR3 DNA reads TGTGCCAGCTTACTCTCTCGGGGTGAGAATGGCTACACCTTC.

CDR3 coding DNA: TGTGCCAGCAGCCAAGCAGGACTAGCGGGAGGCACAGATACGCAGTATTTT. Encoded protein: CASSQAGLAGGTDTQYF. This chain links TRBV14 with TRBJ2-3, with 13 bases matching TRBD2. Per germline, CDR1 SGHDN and CDR2 FVKESK. The CDR3 runs 17 residues. V dropped 1 base and J dropped 1; count of bases not matched to a gene: 2. Variable domain in full (rest from reference TRBV14 and TRBJ2-3): EAGVTQFPSHSVIEKGQTVTLRCDPISGHDNLYWYRRVMGKEIKFLLHFVKESKQDESGMPNNRFLAERTGGTYSTLKVQPAELEDSGVYFCASSQAGLAGGTDTQYFGPGTRLTVL.

The rearrangement uses TRBV4-3 and TRBJ2-5; 8 positions match TRBD1. The junction had 6 bases not matched to a gene; V was cut back by 0 bases and J by 6 bases. The CDR3 contains 15 residues. Germline V CDR1 and CDR2: LGHNA, YSLEER. This chain's CDR3 is CASSQDRQGLKTQYF. As DNA, the CDR3 is TGCGCCAGCAGCCAAGACCGACAGGGGTTAAAGACCCAGTACTTC.

The chain carries TRBV5-5 and TRBJ2-6; D perhaps matches TRBD1 (6 bases). V shed 6 bases and J shed 1 base, with 14 bases lying between them. The CDR3 has 16 amino acids. Germline CDR1 SGHKS, CDR2 YYEKEE (reference sequence). In DNA form, the CDR3 reads TGTGCCAGCACCCTAGTACAGGGTTCTGGGGCCAACGTCCTGACTTTC. The encoded protein is CASTLVQGSGANVLTF.

V and J are TRBV30 and TRBJ1-3; weak D call: TRBD1 (6 bases). CDR3 length: 12 amino acids. The ends were cut back, 8 bases at V and 4 bases at J, with 12 bases in the middle. Germline CDR1 is GTSNPN and CDR2 is SVGIG (reference sequence). CDR3 amino acids: CAQQGKGNTIYF. The CDR3 DNA sequence: TGTGCCCAACAGGGAAAGGGAAACACCATATATTTT.

The chain combines TRBV7-8 with TRBJ1-6; 7 positions agree with TRBD1. The CDR3 is made up of 16 amino acids. Losses at the gene ends were 5 bases for V and 2 bases for J; bases not matched to a gene: 6. The germline CDR1 and CDR2 sequences are SGHVS and FQNEAQ. DNA for the CDR3: TGTGCCAGCAGCCCGTGGGGGACAGCCTATAATTCACCCCTCCACTTT. Its protein product is CASSPWGTAYNSPLHF.

The chain couples TRBV24-1 to TRBJ2-3, with a weak D call TRBD1 (5 bases). Germline V CDR1 and CDR2: KGHDR, SFDVKD. V dropped 9 bases and J dropped 1 base, with 10 bases sitting between them. The CDR3 is 13 amino acids. In nucleotides, the CDR3 is TGTGCCACCGGCCCGACAGGCACAGATACGCAGTATTTT. It translates to CATGPTGTDTQYF.

V gene TRBV9 combines with J gene TRBJ2-3; a possible D gene is TRBD2 (6 bases). V dropped 4 bases and J dropped 1 base, with 13 bases sitting between them. The CDR3 runs 15 residues. From germline, CDR1 is SGDLS and CDR2 YYNGEE. The CDR3 region is CASSPHASGTDTQYF. As DNA, the CDR3 is TGTGCCAGCAGCCCCCACGCTAGCGGCACAGATACGCAGTATTTT.

This clone appeared once. The chain uses TRBV7-9 and TRBJ2-5; 9 bases align to TRBD2. The CDR3 has 16 residues. CDR1 and CDR2 from the germline V gene are SEHNR and FQNEAQ (reference sequence). The V and J ends lost 2 bases and 4 bases, in that order; junction bases with no gene match: 8. The CDR3 sequence is CASSLWQAGGGETQYF. In DNA, the CDR3 is TGTGCCAGCAGCTTATGGCAAGCGGGGGGAGGAGAGACCCAGTACTTC.

This clone was counted between two and nine times. This chain joins TRBV27 and TRBJ1-1, with 7 bases that match TRBD1. From germline, CDR1 is MNHEY and CDR2 SMNVEV (reference sequence). The CDR3 extends over 14 amino acids. V was pared by 5 bases and J by 1 base, with 4 bases of the junction left unmatched. In nucleotides, the CDR3 is TGTGCCAGCAGTCCAAGGGGGCCGAACACTGAAGCTTTCTTT. Translating it yields CASSPRGPNTEAFF.

The gene calls are TRBV28 and TRBJ1-2, with TRBD1 identical over 8 bases. Germline loops: CDR1 MDHEN, CDR2 SYDVKM. This CDR3 spans 15 amino acids. V dropped 6 bases and J dropped 4; count of bases not matched to a gene: 10. CDR3 in amino acids: CASSIQGGKFYGYTF. CDR3 nucleotides: TGTGCCAGCAGCATACAGGGGGGGAAATTCTATGGCTACACCTTC.

The chain couples TRBV5-1 to TRBJ2-5, with TRBD1 matching over 7 bases. The CDR3 spans 14 residues. The V gene end was trimmed by 3 bases and the J gene end by 5 bases; junction bases not matched to a gene: 7. The germline gives CDR1 SGHRS, CDR2 YFSETQ. This chain's CDR3 is CASSSQGPQETQYF. The DNA of the CDR3 is TGCGCCAGCAGCTCACAGGGGCCCCAGGAGACCCAGTACTTC.

The V call is TRBV18, the J call TRBJ2-3; 7 nucleotides align to TRBD1. CDR1 and CDR2 (germline): KGHSH, LQKENI. V trimming: 1 base; J trimming: 3 bases; junction bases outside the gene matches: 4. The length of the CDR3 is 15 residues. In DNA form, the CDR3 reads TGTGCCAGCTCACCACAGGCAGGGGGTACAGATACGCAGTATTTT. Protein: CASSPQAGGTDTQYF.

The chain combines TRBV3-1 (or the pseudogene TRBV3-2) with TRBJ2-3; the D gene is possibly TRBD2 (6 bases). V was shortened by 4 bases and J by 11 bases, with 19 bases between the two germline ends. The CDR3 extends over 14 amino acids. Germline loops: CDR1 LGHDT, CDR2 YNNKEL (reference sequence). DNA for the CDR3: TGTGCCAGCAGCCCCTCCCTTTTCCGGGGAGGGCAGTATTTT. Its translation is CASSPSLFRGGQYF.

This clone appeared a few times. This chain uses TRBV6-5 with TRBJ1-2, with a weak D call TRBD1 (6 bases). The CDR3 totals 14 residues. Germline V CDR1 and CDR2: MNHEY, SVGAGI. The ends were cut back, 5 bases at V and 1 base at J, with 11 bases in the middle. The CDR3 DNA follows: TGTGCCAGCAGTAGACAGGCACTTAACTATGGCTACACCTTC. Translating it yields CASSRQALNYGYTF.

This clone was picked up a small number of times. For the CDR3, the DNA is TGTGCCAGCAGTGGGGACAGGGCGGGCATTAATGAAAAACTGTTTTTT. This codes for CASSGDRAGINEKLFF. This chain joins TRBV28 and TRBJ1-4, with 9 bases fitting TRBD1. CDR1 and CDR2 from the germline V gene are MDHEN and SYDVKM. The junction had 8 bases not matched to a gene; V was cut back by 5 bases and J by 4 bases. The CDR3 has 16 residues.